These T cell receptor beta chains were read from a single sample in a study of radiation and T cells in renal cell carcinoma. The data were produced by immunoSEQ multiplex PCR, yet TCRdb's version contains in-frame clones alone and is incomplete. Counted here are about 150,000 clones, 88% occurring once; the ten biggest clones make up roughly 4%. Source: blood, taken from a patient whose treatment included radiotherapy and nephrectomy. These receptors were collected from a woman aged 65 to 85 with renal cell carcinoma. Both conserved end residues are part of each CDR3. The D gene is left open where the match is weak. Rows give clone size only sometimes, using once, few, many, or a class for an expanded clone.

NA NA TRBJ1-1 TRBV19 CASSIQVTNTEAFF
NA TRBD1 TRBJ2-7 TRBV15 CATSLRGRHEQYF
NA TRBD2 TRBJ2-5 TRBV7-2 CASSPLAGALLQETQYF
NA NA TRBJ2-1 TRBV30 CAWAEKFF
few TRBD1 TRBJ1-1 TRBV18 CASSARPGTANTEAFF
few TRBD1 TRBJ1-6 TRBV9 CASSEGQATNSPLHF
NA TRBD1 TRBJ2-2 TRBV6-6 CASSLQGGGPGELFF
once TRBD1 TRBJ1-2 TRBV19 CASTHSGQGRHYGYTF
NA TRBD1 TRBJ2-1 TRBV5-5 CASSSGQVSSEQFF
NA NA TRBJ2-3 TRBV9 CASQRSGISTDTQYF
NA TRBD1 TRBJ1-2 TRBV30 CAWKGQGFYGYTF
once NA TRBJ1-2 TRBV5-5 CASSQHTANYGYTF
NA TRBD1 TRBJ2-5 TRBV28 CASSSPGQGQETQYF
NA NA TRBJ1-1 TRBV6-5 CASTLVGTGGTEAFF
NA NA TRBJ1-1 TRBV30 CAWSELGNTEAFF
NA NA TRBJ2-3 TRBV7-3 CASSLDRKTQYF
NA TRBD1 TRBJ1-1 TRBV7-2 CASSPNRGNTEAFF
NA NA TRBJ2-3 TRBV19 CASYQGGSTDTQYF
NA NA TRBJ1-4 TRBV2 CASRPFGVVEKLFF
NA NA TRBJ1-1 TRBV9 CASSVEGVKNTEAFF
once TRBD2 TRBJ2-5 TRBV6-1 CASSDLAGWQETQYF
NA NA TRBJ2-7 TRBV27 CASSLSPRGVQTYEQYF
NA NA TRBJ2-3 TRBV19 CASSIGPDPGTDTQYF
few NA TRBJ1-2 TRBV21-1 CASIGTGTGSGYGYTF
NA NA TRBJ2-7 TRBV28 CASSQGTLRPYF
NA TRBD2 TRBJ2-5 TRBV4-2 CASSQVGGLAGRQETQYF
NA NA TRBJ2-1 TRBV5-1 CASSLSTSSYNEQFF
few NA TRBJ1-1 TRBV30 CAWSVGPTNTEAFF
NA NA TRBJ1-3 TRBV7-7 CASSLLPGQGNTIYF
NA NA TRBJ2-5 TRBV11-2 CASSWGQLSQETQYF
NA TRBD1 TRBJ2-7 TRBV28 CASSLGTRGRYEQYF
NA NA TRBJ2-5 TRBV29-1 CSYSDPRGETQYF
NA NA TRBJ2-2 TRBV29-1 CSVGGLGTGELFF
NA NA TRBJ2-1 TRBV5-4 CASSLEQGDYNEQFF
NA TRBD1 TRBJ2-1 TRBV6-5 CASRQGVYNEQFF
NA TRBD2 TRBJ2-1 TRBV5-4 CASSQSLAGGYNEQFF
NA TRBD2 TRBJ2-1 TRBV7-8 CASRLSGGAYNEQFF
NA NA TRBJ1-2 TRBV14 CASSQDPGGVNYGYTF
once NA TRBJ1-4 TRBV5-1 CASSAGGYNEKLFF
NA TRBD1 TRBJ2-1 TRBV7-9 CASSPGQIYNEQFF
NA TRBD2 TRBJ2-7 TRBV7-2 CASRPHSGGANEQYF
NA NA TRBJ2-2 TRBV5-4 CASSLAGTTGELFF
NA TRBD2 TRBJ2-3 TRBV6-5 CASSYLSGGTDTQYF
NA TRBD1 TRBJ1-4 TRBV6-1 CASSVDRGLGLFF
NA TRBD2 TRBJ2-3 TRBV19 CASSRGGRPLDTQYF
NA TRBD1 TRBJ1-3 TRBV5-1 CASSPSTGSGNTIYF
few NA TRBJ1-4 TRBV7-9 CASSGGTNEKLFF
few NA TRBJ1-1 TRBV7-7 CASSLEMNTEAFF
NA NA TRBJ1-5 TRBV27 CASSLVSEHQPQHF
NA NA TRBJ2-1 TRBV4-1 CASSQEVGPQFF
NA TRBD1 TRBJ2-1 TRBV5-1 CASSSTGALSLNEQFF
NA NA TRBJ2-3 TRBV7-3 CASSLTDRLGGGGTQYF
NA TRBD1 TRBJ2-7 TRBV7-9 CASTAGTGGEQYF
NA NA TRBJ1-1 TRBV7-2 CASSPQTGQGEAFF
once NA TRBJ1-5 TRBV10-3 CAISERGDSNQPQHF
NA TRBD1 TRBJ2-3 TRBV7-2 CASRPRTGRTDTQYF
NA TRBD2 TRBJ2-3 TRBV5-1 CASSRAGGHTDTQYF